This TCR beta chain is drawn from a study of follicular helper T cells after annual influenza vaccination. Using immunoSEQ multiplex PCR, the repertoire was profiled, and TCRdb retains in-frame clones only, with some absent. The sample includes some 15,000 clones, around four fifths seen only once; the top ten take approximately 0.25%. Documented time point: 2014-2015 season, pre-vaccination. CDR3 length equals 12 residues. Germline CDR1 SGHAT, CDR2 FQNNGV. The ends were cut back, 4 bases at V and 8 bases at J, with 9 bases in the middle. The sequence was obtained from an adult who received the influenza vaccine. The chain uses TRBV11-2 and TRBJ2-4, with D possibly being TRBD1 (6 bases). This material consisted of CXCR5- memory CD4+ T cells sorted from blood, taken on the day of influenza vaccination. DNA for the CDR3: TGTGCCAGCAGCTGGACAGAAGACATTCAGTACTTC. Protein: CASSWTEDIQYF.